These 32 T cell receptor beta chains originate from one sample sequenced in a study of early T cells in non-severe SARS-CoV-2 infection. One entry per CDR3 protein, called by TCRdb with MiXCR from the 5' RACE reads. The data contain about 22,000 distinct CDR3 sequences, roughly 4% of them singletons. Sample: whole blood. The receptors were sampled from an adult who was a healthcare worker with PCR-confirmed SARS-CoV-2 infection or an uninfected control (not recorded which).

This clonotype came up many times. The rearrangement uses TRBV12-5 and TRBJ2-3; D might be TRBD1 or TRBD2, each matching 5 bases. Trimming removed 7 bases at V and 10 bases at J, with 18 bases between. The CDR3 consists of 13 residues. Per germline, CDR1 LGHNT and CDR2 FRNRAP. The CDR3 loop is CASVFRGGHSQYF. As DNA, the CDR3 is TGTGCTAGTGTTTTCCGGGGCGGACATTCGCAGTATTTT.

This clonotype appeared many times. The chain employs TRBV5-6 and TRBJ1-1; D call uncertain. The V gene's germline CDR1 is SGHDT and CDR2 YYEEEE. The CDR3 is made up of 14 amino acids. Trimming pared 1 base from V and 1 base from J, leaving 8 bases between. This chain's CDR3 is CASSLPGRNTEAFF. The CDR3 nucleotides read TGTGCCAGCAGCTTGCCAGGCCGGAACACTGAAGCTTTCTTT.

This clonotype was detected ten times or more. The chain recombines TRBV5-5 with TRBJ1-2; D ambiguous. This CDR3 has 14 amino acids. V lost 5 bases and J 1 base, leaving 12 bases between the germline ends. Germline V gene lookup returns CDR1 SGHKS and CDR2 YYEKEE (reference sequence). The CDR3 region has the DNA TGTGCCAGCAGATCGGACCAAAATAACTATGGCTACACCTTC. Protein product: CASRSDQNNYGYTF. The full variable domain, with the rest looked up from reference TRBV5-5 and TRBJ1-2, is DAGVTQSPTHLIKTRGQQVTLRCSPISGHKSVSWYQQVLGQGPQFIFQYYEKEERGRGNFPDRFSARQFPNYSSELNVNALLLGDSALYLCASRSDQNNYGYTFGSGTRLTVV.

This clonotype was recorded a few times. The CDR3 loop is CASSTLSSRARRDTQYF. CDR3 DNA: TGTGCCAGTAGTACCCTATCTTCGAGAGCGCGTCGGGATACGCAGTATTTT. The chain uses TRBV19 and TRBJ2-3; no clear D. This CDR3 has 17 amino acids. Germline V gene sequence: CDR1 LNHDA, CDR2 SQIVND (reference sequence). The V end lost 4 bases, the J end lost 6 bases, and 23 bases lay between the germline ends.

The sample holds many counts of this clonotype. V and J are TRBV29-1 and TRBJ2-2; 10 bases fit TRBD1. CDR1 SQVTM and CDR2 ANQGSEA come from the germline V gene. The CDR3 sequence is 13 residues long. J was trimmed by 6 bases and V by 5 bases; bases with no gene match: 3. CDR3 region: CSVPGTGAGELFF. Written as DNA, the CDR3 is TGCAGCGTTCCCGGGACAGGGGCCGGGGAGCTGTTTTTT.

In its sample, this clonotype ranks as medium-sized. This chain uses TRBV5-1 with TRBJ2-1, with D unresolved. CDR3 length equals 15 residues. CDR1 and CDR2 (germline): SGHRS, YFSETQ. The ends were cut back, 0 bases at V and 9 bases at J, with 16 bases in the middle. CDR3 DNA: TGCGCCAGCAGCTTGGCCTATCCCAAAGGTCGTGAGCAGTTCTTC. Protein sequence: CASSLAYPKGREQFF.

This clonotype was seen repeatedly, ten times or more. The CDR3 sequence is CASSPPREGYGYTF. In DNA form, the CDR3 reads TGTGCCAGCAGCCCCCCTAGGGAAGGCTATGGCTACACCTTC. This chain joins TRBV7-2 and TRBJ1-2; D is undetermined. The CDR3 length is 14 residues. Per germline, CDR1 SGHTA and CDR2 FQGNSA. Trimming removed 5 bases at V and 4 bases at J, with 14 bases between. Combining the CDR3 with reference TRBV7-2 and TRBJ1-2 gives the whole variable domain GAGVSQSPSNKVTEKGKDVELRCDPISGHTALYWYRQSLGQGLEFLIYFQGNSAPDKSGLPSDRFSAERTGGSVSTLTIQRTQQEDSAVYLCASSPPREGYGYTFGSGTRLTVV.

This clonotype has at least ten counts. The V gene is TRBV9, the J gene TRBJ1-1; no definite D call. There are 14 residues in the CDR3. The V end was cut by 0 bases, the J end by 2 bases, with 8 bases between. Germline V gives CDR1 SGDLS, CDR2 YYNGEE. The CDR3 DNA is TGTGCCAGCAGCGTAGAGGACCGCAACACTGAAGCTTTCTTT. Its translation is CASSVEDRNTEAFF.

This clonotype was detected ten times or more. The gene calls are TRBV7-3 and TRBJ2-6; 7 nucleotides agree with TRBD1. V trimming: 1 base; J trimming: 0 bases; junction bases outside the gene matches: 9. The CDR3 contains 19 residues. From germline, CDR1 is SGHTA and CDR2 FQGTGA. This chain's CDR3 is CASSLRATGQSSGANVLTF. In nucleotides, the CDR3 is TGTGCCAGCAGCTTAAGGGCTACGGGACAGAGCTCTGGGGCCAACGTCCTGACTTTC.

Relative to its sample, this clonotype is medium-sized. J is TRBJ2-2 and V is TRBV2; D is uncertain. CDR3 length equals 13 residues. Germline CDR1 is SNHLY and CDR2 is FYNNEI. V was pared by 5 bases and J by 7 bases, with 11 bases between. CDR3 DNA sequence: TGTGCCAGCAGTCCCGATGGGGTCGGGGAGCTGTTTTTT. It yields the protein CASSPDGVGELFF. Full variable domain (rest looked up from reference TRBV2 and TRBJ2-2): EPEVTQTPSHQVTQMGQEVILRCVPISNHLYFYWYRQILGQKVEFLVSFYNNEISEKSEIFDDQFSVERPDGSNFTLKIRSTKLEDSAMYFCASSPDGVGELFFGEGSRLTVL.

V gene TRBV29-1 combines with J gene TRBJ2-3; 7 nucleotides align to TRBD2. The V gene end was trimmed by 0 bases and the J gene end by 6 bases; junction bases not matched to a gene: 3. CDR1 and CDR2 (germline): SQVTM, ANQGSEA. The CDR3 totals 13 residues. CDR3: CSVEEYGRDTQYF. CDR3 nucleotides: TGCAGCGTTGAAGAGTACGGGAGGGATACGCAGTATTTT.

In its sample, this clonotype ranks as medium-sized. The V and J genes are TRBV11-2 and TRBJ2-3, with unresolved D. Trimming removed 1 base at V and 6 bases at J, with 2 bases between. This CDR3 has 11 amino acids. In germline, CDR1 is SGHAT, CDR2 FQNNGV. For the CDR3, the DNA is TGTGCCAGCAGCTTAGGGGATACGCAGTATTTT. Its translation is CASSLGDTQYF.

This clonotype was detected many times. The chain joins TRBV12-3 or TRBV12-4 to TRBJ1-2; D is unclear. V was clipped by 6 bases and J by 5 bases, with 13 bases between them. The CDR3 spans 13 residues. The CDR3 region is CASSPGGGYGYTF. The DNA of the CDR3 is TGTGCCAGCAGCCCAGGAGGAGGATATGGCTACACCTTC.

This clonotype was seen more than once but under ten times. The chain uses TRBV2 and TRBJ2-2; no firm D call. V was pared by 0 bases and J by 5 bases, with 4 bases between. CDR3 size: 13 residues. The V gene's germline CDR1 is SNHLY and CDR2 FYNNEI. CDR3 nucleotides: TGTGCCAGCAGTGAAGCGGGGACCGGGGAGCTGTTTTTT. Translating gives CASSEAGTGELFF.

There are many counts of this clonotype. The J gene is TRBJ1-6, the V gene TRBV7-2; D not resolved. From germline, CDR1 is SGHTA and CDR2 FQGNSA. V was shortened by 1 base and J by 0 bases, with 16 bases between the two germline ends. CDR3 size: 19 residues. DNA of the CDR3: TGTGCCAGCAGCTTAGTTCCGGGGAGGGTAGGCTCCTATAATTCACCCCTCCACTTT. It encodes CASSLVPGRVGSYNSPLHF.

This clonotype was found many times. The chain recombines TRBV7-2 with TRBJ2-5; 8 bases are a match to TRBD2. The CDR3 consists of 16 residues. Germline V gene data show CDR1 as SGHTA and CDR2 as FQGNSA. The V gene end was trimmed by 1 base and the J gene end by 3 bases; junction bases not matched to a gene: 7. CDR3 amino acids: CASSLVAGLDKETQYF. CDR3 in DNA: TGTGCCAGCAGCTTAGTGGCGGGACTAGACAAAGAGACCCAGTACTTC.

The chain's CDR3 is CAWTSGGGDTQYF. CDR3 nucleotides: TGTGCCTGGACCAGCGGGGGGGGAGATACGCAGTATTTT. The genes are TRBV30 and TRBJ2-3, with 10 positions matching TRBD2. J lost 5 bases, V lost 4 bases, and 3 bases had no gene match. The V gene's germline CDR1 is GTSNPN and CDR2 SVGIG (reference sequence). The CDR3 contains 13 residues. The full variable domain, in which reference TRBV30 and TRBJ2-3 provide the parts outside the CDR3, is SQTIHQWPATLVQPVGSPLSLECTVEGTSNPNLYWYRQAAGRGLQLLFYSVGIGQISSEVPQNLSASRPQDRQFILSSKKLLLSDSGFYLCAWTSGGGDTQYFGPGTRLTVL.

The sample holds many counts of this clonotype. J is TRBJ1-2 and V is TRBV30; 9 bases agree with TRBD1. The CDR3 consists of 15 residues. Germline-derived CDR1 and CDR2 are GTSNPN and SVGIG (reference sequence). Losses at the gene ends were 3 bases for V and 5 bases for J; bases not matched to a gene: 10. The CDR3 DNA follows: TGTGCCTGGAGGGTACCGGGACAGGGAGTGTATGGCTACACCTTC. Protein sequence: CAWRVPGQGVYGYTF.

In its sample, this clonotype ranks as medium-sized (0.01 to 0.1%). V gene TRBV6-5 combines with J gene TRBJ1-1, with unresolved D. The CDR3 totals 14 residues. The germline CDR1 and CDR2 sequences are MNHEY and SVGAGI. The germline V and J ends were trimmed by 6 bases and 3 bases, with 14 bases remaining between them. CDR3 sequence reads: CASRPLKVDTEAFF. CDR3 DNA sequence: TGTGCCAGCAGACCCCTGAAAGTGGACACTGAAGCTTTCTTT.

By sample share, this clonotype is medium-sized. The CDR3 nucleotides are TGCAGCGTTAGGCTAGGCACGGGCAATTCACCCCTCCACTTT. Amino acid sequence: CSVRLGTGNSPLHF. This chain joins TRBV29-1 and TRBJ1-6; D gene ambiguous. This CDR3 comprises 14 residues. V was pared by 5 bases and J by 7 bases, with 15 bases between. CDR1 and CDR2 from the germline V gene are SQVTM and ANQGSEA. Full variable domain (outside the CDR3, taken from reference TRBV29-1 and TRBJ1-6): SAVISQKPSRDICQRGTSLTIQCQVDSQVTMMFWYRQQPGQSLTLIATANQGSEATYESGFVIDKFPISRPNLTFSTLTVSNMSPEDSSIYLCSVRLGTGNSPLHFGNGTRLTVT.

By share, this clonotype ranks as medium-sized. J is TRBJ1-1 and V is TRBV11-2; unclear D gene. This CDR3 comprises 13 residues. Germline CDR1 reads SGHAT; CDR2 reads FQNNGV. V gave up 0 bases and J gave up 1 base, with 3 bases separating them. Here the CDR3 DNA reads TGTGCCAGCAGCTTAGATCGGAACACTGAAGCTTTCTTT. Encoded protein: CASSLDRNTEAFF. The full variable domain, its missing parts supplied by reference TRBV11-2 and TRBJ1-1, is EAGVAQSPRYKIIEKRQSVAFWCNPISGHATLYWYQQILGQGPKLLIQFQNNGVVDDSQLPKDRFSAERLKGVDSTLKIQPAKLEDSAVYLCASSLDRNTEAFFGQGTRLTVV.

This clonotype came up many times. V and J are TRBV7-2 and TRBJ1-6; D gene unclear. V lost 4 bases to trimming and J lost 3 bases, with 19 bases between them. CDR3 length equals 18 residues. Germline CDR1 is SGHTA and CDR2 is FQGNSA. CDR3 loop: CASSSKAGQRLYNSPLHF. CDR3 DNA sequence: TGTGCCAGCAGCTCAAAGGCGGGCCAGAGACTCTATAATTCACCCCTCCACTTT. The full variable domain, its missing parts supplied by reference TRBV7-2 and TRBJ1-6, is GAGVSQSPSNKVTEKGKDVELRCDPISGHTALYWYRQSLGQGLEFLIYFQGNSAPDKSGLPSDRFSAERTGGSVSTLTIQRTQQEDSAVYLCASSSKAGQRLYNSPLHFGNGTRLTVT.

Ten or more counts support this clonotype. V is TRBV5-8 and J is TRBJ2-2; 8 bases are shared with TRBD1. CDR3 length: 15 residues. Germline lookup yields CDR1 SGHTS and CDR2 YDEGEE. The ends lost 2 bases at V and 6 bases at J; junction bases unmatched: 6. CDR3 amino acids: CASSFRTGLAGELFF. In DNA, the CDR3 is TGTGCCAGCAGCTTTAGGACAGGGTTGGCCGGGGAGCTGTTTTTT.

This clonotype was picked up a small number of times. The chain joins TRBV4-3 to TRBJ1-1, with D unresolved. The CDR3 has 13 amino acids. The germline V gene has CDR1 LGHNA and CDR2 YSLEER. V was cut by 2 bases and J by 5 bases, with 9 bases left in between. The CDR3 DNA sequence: TGCGCCAGCAGCCAAAAGGCCAATACTGAAGCTTTCTTT. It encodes CASSQKANTEAFF.

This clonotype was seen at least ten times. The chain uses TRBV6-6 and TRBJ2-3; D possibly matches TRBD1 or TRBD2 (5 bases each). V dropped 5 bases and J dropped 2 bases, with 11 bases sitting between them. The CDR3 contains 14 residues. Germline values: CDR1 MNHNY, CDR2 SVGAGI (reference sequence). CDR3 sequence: CASSGVGATDTQYF. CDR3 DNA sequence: TGTGCCAGCAGTGGGGTCGGGGCCACAGATACGCAGTATTTT.

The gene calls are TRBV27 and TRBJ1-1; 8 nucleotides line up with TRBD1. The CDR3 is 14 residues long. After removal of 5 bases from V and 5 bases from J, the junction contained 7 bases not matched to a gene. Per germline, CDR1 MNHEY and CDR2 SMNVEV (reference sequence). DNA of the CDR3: TGTGCCAGCAGTGCCAGGGGGCGCGGGACTGAAGCTTTCTTT. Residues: CASSARGRGTEAFF.

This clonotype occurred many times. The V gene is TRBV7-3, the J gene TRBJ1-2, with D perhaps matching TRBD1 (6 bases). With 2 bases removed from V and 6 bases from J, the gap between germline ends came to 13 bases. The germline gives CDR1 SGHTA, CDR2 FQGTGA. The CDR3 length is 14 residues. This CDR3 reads CASSLRPGEDGYTF. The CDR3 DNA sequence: TGTGCCAGCAGCTTACGGCCAGGGGAAGATGGCTACACCTTC.

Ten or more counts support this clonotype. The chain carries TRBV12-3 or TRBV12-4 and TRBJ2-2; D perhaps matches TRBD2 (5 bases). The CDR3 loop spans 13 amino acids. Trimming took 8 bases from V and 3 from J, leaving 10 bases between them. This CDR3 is CASRSGYTGELFF. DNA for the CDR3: TGTGCCAGCCGCTCGGGATACACCGGGGAGCTGTTTTTT.

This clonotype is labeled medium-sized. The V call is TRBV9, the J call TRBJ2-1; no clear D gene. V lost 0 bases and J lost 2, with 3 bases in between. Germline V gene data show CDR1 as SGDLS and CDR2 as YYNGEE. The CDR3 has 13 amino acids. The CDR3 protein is CASSVGTYNEQFF. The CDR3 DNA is TGTGCCAGCAGCGTAGGAACCTACAATGAGCAGTTCTTC.

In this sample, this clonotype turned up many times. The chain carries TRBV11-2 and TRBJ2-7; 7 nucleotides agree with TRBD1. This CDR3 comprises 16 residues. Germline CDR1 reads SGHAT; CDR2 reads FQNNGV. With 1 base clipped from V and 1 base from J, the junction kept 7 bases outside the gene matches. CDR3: CASSLGGTDRSYEQYF. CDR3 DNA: TGTGCCAGCAGCTTAGGAGGGACAGACCGTTCCTACGAGCAGTACTTC.

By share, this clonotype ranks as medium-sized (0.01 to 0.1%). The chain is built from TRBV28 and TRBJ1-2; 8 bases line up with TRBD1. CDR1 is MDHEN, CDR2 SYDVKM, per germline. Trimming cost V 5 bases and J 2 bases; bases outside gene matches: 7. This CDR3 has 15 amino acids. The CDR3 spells CASSLPGQANYGYTF. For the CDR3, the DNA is TGTGCCAGCAGTCTACCGGGACAGGCGAACTATGGCTACACCTTC.

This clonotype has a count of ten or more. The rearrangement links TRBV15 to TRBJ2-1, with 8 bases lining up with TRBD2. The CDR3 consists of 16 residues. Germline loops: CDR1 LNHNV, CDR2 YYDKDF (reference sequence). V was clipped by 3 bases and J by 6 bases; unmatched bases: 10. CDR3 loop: CATSSYAGGRGNEQFF. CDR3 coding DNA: TGTGCCACCAGCAGTTATGCGGGAGGCAGGGGCAATGAGCAGTTCTTC.